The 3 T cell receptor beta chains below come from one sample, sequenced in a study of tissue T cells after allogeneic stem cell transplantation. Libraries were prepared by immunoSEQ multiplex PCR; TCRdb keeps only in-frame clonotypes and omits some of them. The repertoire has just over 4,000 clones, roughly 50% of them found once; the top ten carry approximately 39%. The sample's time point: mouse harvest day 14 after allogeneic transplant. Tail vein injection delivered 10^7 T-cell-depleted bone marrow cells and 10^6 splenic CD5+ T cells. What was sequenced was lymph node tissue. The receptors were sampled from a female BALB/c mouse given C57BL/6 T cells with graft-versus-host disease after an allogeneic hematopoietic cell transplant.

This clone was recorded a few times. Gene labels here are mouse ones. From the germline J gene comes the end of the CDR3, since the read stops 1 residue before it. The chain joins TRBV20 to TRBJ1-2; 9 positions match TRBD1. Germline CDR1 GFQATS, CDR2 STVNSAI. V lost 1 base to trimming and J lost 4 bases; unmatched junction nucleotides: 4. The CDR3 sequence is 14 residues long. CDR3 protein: CGARGTGVGSDYTF. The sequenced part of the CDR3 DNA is TGTGGTGCTAGGGGGACAGGGGTGGGCTCCGACTACACC.

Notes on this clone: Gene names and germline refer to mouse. The CDR3 region is CASSLADYAEQFF. The CDR3 DNA, read in part, is TGTGCCAGCAGTCTGGCGGACTATGCTGAGCAGTTC. This chain joins TRBV26 and TRBJ2-1; D is undetermined. The read finishes 1 residue shy of the CDR3 end, and the germline J gene is used to complete it. Germline CDR1 reads KGHPV; CDR2 reads FQNQEV (reference sequence). The CDR3 contains 13 residues. The germline V and J ends were trimmed by 2 bases and 2 bases, with 4 bases remaining between them. The entire variable domain, with the rest obtained from reference TRBV26 and TRBJ2-1, is as follows: NSKVIQTPRYLVKGQGQKAKMRCIPEKGHPVVFWYQQNKNNEFKFLINFQNQEVLQQIDMTEKRFSAECPSNSPCSLEIQSSEAGDSALYLCASSLADYAEQFFGPGTRLTVL.

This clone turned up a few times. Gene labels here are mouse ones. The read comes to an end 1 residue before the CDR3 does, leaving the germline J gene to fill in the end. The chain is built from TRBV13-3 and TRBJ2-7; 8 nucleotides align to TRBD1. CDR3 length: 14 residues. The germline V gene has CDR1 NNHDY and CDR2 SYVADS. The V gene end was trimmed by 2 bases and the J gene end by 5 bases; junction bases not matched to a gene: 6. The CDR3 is CASSEGQGAHEQYF. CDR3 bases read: TGTGCCAGCAGTGAAGGGCAGGGGGCGCATGAACAGTAC.